A single sample is the source of the 26 T cell receptor beta chains below, sequenced in a study of tumor T cells in aggressive B-cell lymphoma. Only in-frame clones appear in the TCRdb table, and some are missing; sequencing was by immunoSEQ multiplex PCR. This table has fewer than 4,500 clones, roughly 91% appearing once. Sequencing was done on a sample of tumor tissue. These receptors all stem from an adult with diffuse large B cell lymphoma.

The V and J genes are TRBV28 and TRBJ1-1; D gene uncertain. Germline V lookup: CDR1 MDHEN, CDR2 SYDVKM. Deletions cut 1 base from V and 9 bases from J, with 6 bases between. The length of the CDR3 is 11 residues. The CDR3 DNA sequence: TGTGCCAGCAGTTTATCAGTCCAAGCTTTCTTT. Its protein is CASSLSVQAFF.

This clone has just one count. CDR3 sequence: CAWRRDSSATEAFF. DNA for the CDR3: TGTGCCTGGAGACGGGACTCCTCGGCCACTGAAGCTTTCTTT. The chain employs TRBV30 and TRBJ1-1, with TRBD1 as a possible D gene (5 bases). The V end was cut by 3 bases, the J end by 4 bases, with 15 bases between. Germline V gene lookup returns CDR1 GTSNPN and CDR2 SVGIG (reference sequence). The CDR3 totals 14 residues.

The J gene is TRBJ2-1, the V gene TRBV4-3, with 9 bases fitting TRBD1. The V gene end was trimmed by 1 base and the J gene end by 7 bases; junction bases not matched to a gene: 8. The CDR3 is made up of 16 amino acids. Germline-derived CDR1 and CDR2 are LGHNA and YSLEER. The CDR3 DNA follows: TGCGCCAGCAGCCAAGGACTAGGGACAGGGAAGAATGAGCAGTTCTTC. This codes for CASSQGLGTGKNEQFF.

This clone was counted only a few times. The germline gene is not matched at one end of the junction; a read error may be the cause. The chain combines TRBV7-7 with TRBJ2-7, with D possibly TRBD2 on 6 matching bases. The CDR3 has 14 amino acids. Germline V lookup: CDR1 SSHAT, CDR2 FNYEAQ (reference sequence). CDR3: CASRPSGDSYEQYF. DNA for the CDR3: TGTGCTAGCAGGCCTTCGGGGGACTCCTACGAGCAGTACTTC.

This clone was picked up a small number of times. This rearrangement joins TRBV28 to TRBJ1-1, with 10 bases aligning to TRBD1. The trim removed 2 bases at V and 7 bases at J, leaving 10 bases unmatched. Germline loops: CDR1 MDHEN, CDR2 SYDVKM. The CDR3 is made up of 16 amino acids. CDR3 nucleotide sequence: TGTGCCAGCAGTTTAGGGACAGGGGAACTCTATGATGAAGCTTTCTTT. It is translated as CASSLGTGELYDEAFF.

The sample holds one count of this clone. V and J are TRBV15 and TRBJ1-3; D is unclear. The CDR3 length is 15 residues. Deletions cut 0 bases from V and 3 bases from J, with 9 bases between. Germline CDR1 and CDR2: LNHNV and YYDKDF (reference sequence). CDR3 in DNA: TGTGCCACCAGCAGAGATGCCACAGATGGAAACACCATATATTTT. Translating it yields CATSRDATDGNTIYF. The full variable domain, in which reference TRBV15 and TRBJ1-3 provide the parts outside the CDR3, is DAMVIQNPRYQVTQFGKPVTLSCSQTLNHNVMYWYQQKSSQAPKLLFHYYDKDFNNEADTPDNFQSRRPNTSFCFLDIRSPGLGDTAMYLCATSRDATDGNTIYFGEGSWLTVV.

With respect to this clone: At one boundary the junction diverges from the germline segment, which might be a read error. The chain links TRBV28 to TRBJ2-5; TRBD2 aligns across 14 bases. Germline V CDR1 and CDR2: MDHEN, SYDVKM. The CDR3 spans 19 residues. DNA of the CDR3: TGTACCAGCAGACGCCAACCCGGGACTAGCGGGAGTATGCGAGAGACCCAGTACTTC. Protein product: CTSRRQPGTSGSMRETQYF.

The V call is TRBV27, the J call TRBJ2-1; 9 nucleotides align to TRBD2. V was clipped by 3 bases and J by 8 bases; unmatched bases: 5. Per germline, CDR1 MNHEY and CDR2 SMNVEV (reference sequence). The CDR3 runs 14 residues. The CDR3 sequence: CASSLAGGLDEQFF. The CDR3 DNA is TGTGCCAGCAGTTTGGCGGGAGGGTTGGATGAGCAGTTCTTC.

The CDR3 here is CASSLVSLAVGTDTQYF. The CDR3 nucleotides are TGCGCCAGCAGCTTGGTGTCACTAGCGGTAGGCACAGATACGCAGTATTTT. The chain carries TRBV5-1 and TRBJ2-3, with 8 bases aligning to TRBD2. J lost 1 base, V lost 0 bases, and 7 bases had no gene match. CDR1 is SGHRS, CDR2 YFSETQ, per germline. This CDR3 is 17 amino acids long.

The chain carries TRBV11-2 and TRBJ1-1; D might be TRBD1 (5 bases). This CDR3 comprises 13 residues. The germline V gene has CDR1 SGHAT and CDR2 FQNNGV. The V end was cut by 6 bases, the J end by 4 bases, with 12 bases between. In nucleotides, the CDR3 is TGTGCCAGCAGTTCAGGGAGGGGCACTGAAGCTTTCTTT. Translating it yields CASSSGRGTEAFF.

J is TRBJ1-2 and V is TRBV18; D unresolved. Germline V gene data show CDR1 as KGHSH and CDR2 as LQKENI. The CDR3 contains 12 residues. The V end was cut by 3 bases, the J end by 7 bases, with 9 bases between. The CDR3: CASSPMTGGYTF. CDR3 bases: TGTGCCAGCTCACCCATGACGGGTGGCTACACCTTC.

As for this clone: The junction differs from germline at one of its ends, possibly a read error. The V gene is TRBV30, the J gene TRBJ1-4; no firm D call. CDR1 is GTSNPN, CDR2 SVGIG, per germline (reference sequence). The CDR3 is made up of 12 amino acids. The CDR3 protein is CAWSQDNEKLFF. CDR3 bases: TGTGCTTGGAGTCAGGATAATGAAAAACTGTTTTTT.

The chain carries TRBV6-5 and TRBJ2-5, with D maybe TRBD1 (6 bases). The CDR3 has 13 amino acids. The V gene's germline CDR1 is MNHEY and CDR2 SVGAGI. V lost 4 bases, J lost 7 bases, and 13 bases lay in between. In DNA, the CDR3 is TGTGCCAGCAGTTTACTGGTAGGGGGGACCCAGTACTTC. This translates into CASSLLVGGTQYF.

This chain joins TRBV27 and TRBJ2-3, with D perhaps matching TRBD1 (6 bases). The CDR3 covers 14 residues. Germline-derived CDR1 and CDR2 are MNHEY and SMNVEV (reference sequence). V was shortened by 5 bases and J by 2 bases, with 11 bases between the two germline ends. CDR3 residues: CASSRTDLTDTQYF. The CDR3 DNA reads as TGTGCCAGCAGTCGGACAGACCTCACAGATACGCAGTATTTT.

The chain recombines TRBV5-1 with TRBJ2-7, with 13 bases matching TRBD2. Germline trimming cut 4 bases from V and 3 bases from J; bases unmatched to any gene: 7. The CDR3 loop spans 16 amino acids. Germline CDR1 reads SGHRS; CDR2 reads YFSETQ. Here the CDR3 reads CASSQGRTSGSYEQYF. CDR3 nucleotide sequence: TGCGCCAGCAGCCAGGGCCGGACTAGCGGGAGCTACGAGCAGTACTTC.

The chain uses TRBV9 and TRBJ2-5, with TRBD2 identical over 8 bases. The CDR3 has 15 residues. Per the germline V gene, CDR1 is SGDLS and CDR2 is YYNGEE. After removal of 4 bases from V and 6 bases from J, the junction contained 11 bases not matched to a gene. CDR3 coding DNA: TGTGCCAGCAGCCTGGGTTGGACTAGCATCCAGACCCAGTACTTC. This translates into CASSLGWTSIQTQYF.

Only one count was recorded for this clone. The chain carries TRBV5-1 and TRBJ2-1; possible D gene TRBD2, 5 bases. Germline V gene lookup returns CDR1 SGHRS and CDR2 YFSETQ. The CDR3 is 12 residues long. The germline V and J ends were trimmed by 2 bases and 9 bases, with 9 bases remaining between them. This CDR3 reads CASSLEAGEQFF. In nucleotides, the CDR3 is TGCGCCAGCAGCTTAGAGGCGGGTGAGCAGTTCTTC.

This sequence joins TRBV19 and TRBJ2-5, with D perhaps TRBD2 (6 bases). The CDR3 length is 11 residues. CDR1 is LNHDA and CDR2 is SQIVND in the germline V gene (reference sequence). With 6 bases removed from V and 7 bases from J, the gap between germline ends came to 9 bases. CDR3 amino acids: CASRFGGTQYF. In DNA, the CDR3 is TGTGCCAGTAGATTCGGGGGGACCCAGTACTTC.

As DNA, the CDR3 is TGTGCCTGGAGCGTGCGGGTCGCAGATACGCAGTATTTT. Protein: CAWSVRVADTQYF. This chain connects TRBV30 to TRBJ2-3; D might be TRBD2 (5 bases). Germline CDR1 and CDR2: GTSNPN and SVGIG (reference sequence). The CDR3 length is 13 residues. V was pared by 3 bases and J by 4 bases, with 11 bases between. Using reference TRBV30 and TRBJ2-3 for the parts outside the CDR3, the full variable domain is SQTIHQWPATLVQPVGSPLSLECTVEGTSNPNLYWYRQAAGRGLQLLFYSVGIGQISSEVPQNLSASRPQDRQFILSSKKLLLSDSGFYLCAWSVRVADTQYFGPGTRLTVL.

This sequence joins TRBV9 and TRBJ2-1; maybe TRBD1 (6 bases). The ends were cut back, 4 bases at V and 0 bases at J, with 14 bases in the middle. CDR1 is SGDLS and CDR2 is YYNGEE in the germline V gene. The CDR3 totals 16 residues. The CDR3 sequence: CASSPRTGSSYNEQFF. DNA for the CDR3: TGTGCCAGCAGCCCCCGAACAGGGAGCTCCTACAATGAGCAGTTCTTC.

This clone was counted once. The chain employs TRBV2 and TRBJ2-7; D remains ambiguous. V lost 3 bases and J 7 bases, leaving 19 bases between the germline ends. The CDR3 loop spans 15 amino acids. Germline CDR1 SNHLY, CDR2 FYNNEI. CDR3 amino acids: CASSENSRVSGEQYF. The DNA for the CDR3 is TGTGCCAGCAGTGAGAATAGCAGAGTCTCTGGAGAGCAGTACTTC.

V usage is TRBV7-8 and J usage is TRBJ2-7; 7 nucleotides match TRBD1. CDR1 SGHVS and CDR2 FQNEAQ come from the germline V gene. Germline trimming cut 1 base from V and 6 bases from J; bases unmatched to any gene: 9. The CDR3 is 15 amino acids. As DNA, the CDR3 is TGTGCCAGCAGCTTAGACCCAAGACAGGGTGGCGAGCAGTACTTC. This codes for CASSLDPRQGGEQYF.

The chain joins TRBV11-2 to TRBJ1-1, with 8 bases lining up with TRBD1. Trimming cost V 0 bases and J 6 bases; bases outside gene matches: 3. This CDR3 is built from 14 residues. CDR1 and CDR2 (germline): SGHAT, FQNNGV. The CDR3 coding sequence is TGTGCCAGCAGCTTAGAACGGACAGGGCCTGAAGCTTTCTTT. Its protein product is CASSLERTGPEAFF.

This clone was seen only a few times. This chain uses TRBV30 with TRBJ2-7, with a possible D match to TRBD1 (6 bases). CDR1 is GTSNPN and CDR2 is SVGIG in the germline V gene (reference sequence). The CDR3 contains 14 residues. V was clipped by 0 bases and J by 2 bases, with 11 bases between them. CDR3 loop: CAWSVGTSPYEQYF. CDR3 DNA: TGTGCCTGGAGTGTCGGGACAAGTCCCTACGAGCAGTACTTC.

This chain uses TRBV6-1 with TRBJ2-7; D ambiguous. Trimming cost V 0 bases and J 5 bases, with 8 bases left between them. This CDR3 contains 13 residues. Germline V lookup: CDR1 MNHNS, CDR2 SASEGT. As DNA, the CDR3 is TGTGCCAGCAGTGAAGCGCACACGAACGAGCAGTACTTC. It encodes CASSEAHTNEQYF.

The chain recombines TRBV10-1 with TRBJ2-5, with 7 nucleotides matching TRBD2. The CDR3 has 14 residues. CDR1 is WNHNN, CDR2 SYGVQD, per germline (reference sequence). The junction had 8 bases not matched to a gene; V was cut back by 5 bases and J by 5 bases. As DNA, the CDR3 is TGCGCCAGCAGTCAGGCGGGAGATCGGGAGACCCAGTACTTC. Protein: CASSQAGDRETQYF.